The rows below give T cell receptor beta chains drawn from one sample of a study of Ad26.COV2.S vaccination and SARS-CoV-2 variants. The assay was immunoSEQ multiplex PCR, and TCRdb's table has in-frame clones only and misses some. The sample gives 300,000 to 350,000 clones, roughly 91% of which show up once; around 5.3% is in the top ten. The source was peripheral blood, collected in a trial of Ad26.COV2.S vaccine versus placebo. These receptors were taken from a person aged 18 to 65 who received the Ad26.COV2.S COVID-19 vaccine or a placebo. The CDR3 runs from the conserved cysteine through the conserved F or W. A D gene is named only where the DNA matches it firmly. Size values are once, few and many counts, or a class for expanded clones, and some rows have none.

v_call,clone_size,cdr3_length,j_call,d_call,cdr3_nt,cdr3_aa
TRBV5-5,-,14,TRBJ2-7,-,TGTGCCAGCAGCTTGTCAGCGGACTCCTACGAGCAGTACTTC,CASSLSADSYEQYF
TRBV5-5,-,14,TRBJ2-1,TRBD2,TGTGCCAGCAGCTCGGGACTAGCCTACAATGAGCAGTTCTTC,CASSSGLAYNEQFF
TRBV3-1/TRBV3-2,-,14,TRBJ2-3,-,TGTGCCAGCAGCCAAGACAGGGCGGTAGATACGCAGTATTTT,CASSQDRAVDTQYF
TRBV5-1,-,14,TRBJ2-7,-,TGCGCCAGCAGCTTGGGAACTGCCTCCTACGAGCAGTACTTC,CASSLGTASYEQYF
TRBV12-3/TRBV12-4,-,13,TRBJ1-4,-,TGTGCCAGCACCCCCTCTATGGATGAAAAACTGTTTTTT,CASTPSMDEKLFF
TRBV5-6,-,16,TRBJ1-2,TRBD1,TGTGCCAGCAGCTTAATTGGAACAGGGGGCTCTTATGGCTACACCTTC,CASSLIGTGGSYGYTF
TRBV20-1,-,11,TRBJ2-7,-,TGCAGTGCTTCACAGGGTTTCGAGCAGTACTTC,CSASQGFEQYF
TRBV4-1,few,14,TRBJ2-1,TRBD2,TGCGCCAGCAGCCAAGCAGCGGGGATAGATGAGCAGTTCTTC,CASSQAAGIDEQFF
TRBV6-5,-,15,TRBJ2-1,TRBD1,TGTGCCAGCAAAACGGACAGGGGCTCCTACAATGAGCAGTTCTTC,CASKTDRGSYNEQFF
TRBV7-8,once,14,TRBJ1-1,-,TGTGCCAGCAGCTTAGGGGGCATGAACACTGAAGCTTTCTTT,CASSLGGMNTEAFF
TRBV7-8,-,12,TRBJ2-7,TRBD2,TGTGCCTCCGGGACTAGGGGCTCCGAGCAGTACTTC,CASGTRGSEQYF
TRBV3-1/TRBV3-2,few,14,TRBJ2-7,TRBD1,TGTGCCAGCAGTCAGGTTGGGACAGACTACGAGCAGTACTTC,CASSQVGTDYEQYF
TRBV5-4,-,13,TRBJ2-7,TRBD2,TGTGCCAGCAGCTTCGGGACTAGCGTCGAGCAGTACTTC,CASSFGTSVEQYF
TRBV6-4,-,14,TRBJ1-6,TRBD1,TGTGCCATCCAAAGGGACAGTTATAATTCACCCCTCCACTTT,CAIQRDSYNSPLHF
TRBV3-1/TRBV3-2,-,15,TRBJ2-1,TRBD1,TGTGCCAGCAGCCCCCGGGACAGGGGCCACAATGAGCAGTTCTTC,CASSPRDRGHNEQFF
TRBV5-1,-,13,TRBJ2-1,TRBD1,TGCGCCAGCAGCTGGGACAGGGCCAATGAGCAGTTCTTC,CASSWDRANEQFF
TRBV6-6,-,12,TRBJ1-1,-,TGTGCCAGCCAAGCCGCCCGGGATGAAGCTTTCTTT,CASQAARDEAFF
TRBV15,-,16,TRBJ2-1,TRBD2,TGTGCCACCAGCAGAGGGGGACTAGCGGGAAACAATGAGCAGTTCTTC,CATSRGGLAGNNEQFF
TRBV9,-,17,TRBJ2-1,-,TGTGCCAGCAGCGTAGCTGTTCGTGAGAGCTCCTACAATGAGCAGTTCTTC,CASSVAVRESSYNEQFF
TRBV7-9,-,17,TRBJ2-2,-,TGTGCCAGCAGCTTAGCGGCTTGGGACCGATACACCGGGGAGCTGTTTTTT,CASSLAAWDRYTGELFF
TRBV15,-,14,TRBJ1-5,-,TGTGCCACCAGCAGCGACATCCCCAATCAGCCCCAGCATTTT,CATSSDIPNQPQHF
TRBV2,-,13,TRBJ1-4,-,TGTGCCAGCAGTCGTCAGGGTAATGAAAAACTGTTTTTT,CASSRQGNEKLFF
TRBV5-1,-,15,TRBJ2-1,-,TGCGCCAGCAGCTTGGCTGGGAGTCCCTACAATGAGCAGTTCTTC,CASSLAGSPYNEQFF
TRBV7-9,-,17,TRBJ2-1,TRBD2,TGTGCCAGCAGCTCTATCACCGGCGGGGGGAAGTACAATGAGCAGTTCTTC,CASSSITGGGKYNEQFF
TRBV28,once,15,TRBJ1-1,-,TGTGCCAGCAGTACCGGTATGGGGTGGAGGACTGAAGCTTTCTTT,CASSTGMGWRTEAFF